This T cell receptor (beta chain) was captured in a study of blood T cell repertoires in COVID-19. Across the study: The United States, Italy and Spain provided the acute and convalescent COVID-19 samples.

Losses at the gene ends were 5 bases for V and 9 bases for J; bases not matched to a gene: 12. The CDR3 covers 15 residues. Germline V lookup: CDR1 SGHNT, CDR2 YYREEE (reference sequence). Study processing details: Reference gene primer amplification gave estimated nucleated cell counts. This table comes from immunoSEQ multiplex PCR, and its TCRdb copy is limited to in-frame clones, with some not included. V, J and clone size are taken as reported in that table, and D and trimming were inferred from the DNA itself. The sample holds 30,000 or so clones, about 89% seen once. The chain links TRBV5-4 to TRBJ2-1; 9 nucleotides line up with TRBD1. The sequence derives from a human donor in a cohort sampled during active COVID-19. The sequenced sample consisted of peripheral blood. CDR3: CASSWEGQGYGEQFF. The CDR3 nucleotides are TGTGCCAGCAGTTGGGAGGGACAGGGCTACGGTGAGCAGTTCTTC.